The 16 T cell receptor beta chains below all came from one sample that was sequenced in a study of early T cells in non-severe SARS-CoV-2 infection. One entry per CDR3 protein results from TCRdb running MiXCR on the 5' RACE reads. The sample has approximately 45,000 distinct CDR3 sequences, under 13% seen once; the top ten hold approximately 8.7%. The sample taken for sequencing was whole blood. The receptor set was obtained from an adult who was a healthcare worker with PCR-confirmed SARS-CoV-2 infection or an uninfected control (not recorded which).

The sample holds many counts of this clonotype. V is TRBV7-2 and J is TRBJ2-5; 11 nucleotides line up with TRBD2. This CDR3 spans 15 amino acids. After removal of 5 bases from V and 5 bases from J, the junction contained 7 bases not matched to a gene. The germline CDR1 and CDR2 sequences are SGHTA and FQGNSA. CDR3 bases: TGTGCCAGCAGCCCGACTAGCGGGGTTTATGAGACCCAGTACTTC. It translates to CASSPTSGVYETQYF.

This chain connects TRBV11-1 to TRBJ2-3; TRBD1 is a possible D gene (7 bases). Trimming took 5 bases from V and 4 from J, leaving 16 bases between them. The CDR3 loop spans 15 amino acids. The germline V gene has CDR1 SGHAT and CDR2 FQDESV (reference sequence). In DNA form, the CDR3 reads TGTGCCAGCAGCCAGGGGGGTCACGGCTCAGATACGCAGTATTTT. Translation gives CASSQGGHGSDTQYF.

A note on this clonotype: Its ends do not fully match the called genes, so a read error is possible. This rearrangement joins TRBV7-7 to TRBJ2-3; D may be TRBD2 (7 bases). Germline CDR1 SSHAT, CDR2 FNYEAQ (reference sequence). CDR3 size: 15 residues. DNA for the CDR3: TGTGCTAGCAGCATGGGCGGGGGCCCAACAGATACGCAGTATTTT. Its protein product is CASSMGGGPTDTQYF.

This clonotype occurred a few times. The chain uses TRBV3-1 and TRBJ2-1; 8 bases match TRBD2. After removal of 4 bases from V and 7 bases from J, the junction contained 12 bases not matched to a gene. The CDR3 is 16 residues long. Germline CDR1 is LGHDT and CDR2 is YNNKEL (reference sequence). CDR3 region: CASSLGTRGAKNEQFF. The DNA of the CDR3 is TGTGCCAGCAGCCTGGGGACTAGAGGGGCCAAGAATGAGCAGTTCTTC.

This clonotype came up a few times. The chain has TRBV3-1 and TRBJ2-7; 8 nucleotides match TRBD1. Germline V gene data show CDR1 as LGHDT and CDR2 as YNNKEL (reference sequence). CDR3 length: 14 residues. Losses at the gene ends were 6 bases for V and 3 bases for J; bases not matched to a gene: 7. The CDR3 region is CASRQQGVSYEQYF. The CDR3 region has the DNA TGTGCCAGCAGACAACAGGGGGTGAGCTACGAGCAGTACTTC.

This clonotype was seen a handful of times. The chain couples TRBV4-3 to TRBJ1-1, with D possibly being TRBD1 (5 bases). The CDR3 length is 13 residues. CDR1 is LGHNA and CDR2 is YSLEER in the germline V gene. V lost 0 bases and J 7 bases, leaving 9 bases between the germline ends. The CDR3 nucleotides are TGCGCCAGCAGCCAAGATTCGAGGGGTGAAGCTTTCTTT. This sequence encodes CASSQDSRGEAFF.

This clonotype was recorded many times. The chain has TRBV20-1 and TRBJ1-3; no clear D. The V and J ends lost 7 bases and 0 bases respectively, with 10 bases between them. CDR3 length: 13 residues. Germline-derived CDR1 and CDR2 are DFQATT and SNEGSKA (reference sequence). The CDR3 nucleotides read TGCAGTGTTCCAGCGGACTCTGGAAACACCATATATTTT. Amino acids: CSVPADSGNTIYF.

The CDR3 bases are TGTGCCAGCAGCGCCCCAGCGGGACAGGCATATAATTCACCCCTCCACTTT. Its protein is CASSAPAGQAYNSPLHF. The J gene is TRBJ1-6, the V gene TRBV9; 8 nucleotides agree with TRBD1. Trimming took 3 bases from V and 4 from J; bases not matched to a gene: 9. Germline CDR1 is SGDLS and CDR2 is YYNGEE. The CDR3 loop spans 17 amino acids.

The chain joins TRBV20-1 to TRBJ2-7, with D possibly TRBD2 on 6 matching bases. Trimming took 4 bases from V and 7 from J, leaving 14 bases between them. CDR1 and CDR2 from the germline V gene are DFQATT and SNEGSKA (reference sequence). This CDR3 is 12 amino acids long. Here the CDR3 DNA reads TGCAGTGCTATAGACGCGGCGGGGGAGCAGTACTTC. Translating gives CSAIDAAGEQYF.

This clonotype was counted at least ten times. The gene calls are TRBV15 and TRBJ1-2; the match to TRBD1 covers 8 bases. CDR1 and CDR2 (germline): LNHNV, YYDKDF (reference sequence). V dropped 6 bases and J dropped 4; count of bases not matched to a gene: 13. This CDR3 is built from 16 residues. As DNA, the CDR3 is TGTGCCACCAGTCCGTTCCTCTTCGACAGGGGCTATGGCTACACCTTC. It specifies CATSPFLFDRGYGYTF.

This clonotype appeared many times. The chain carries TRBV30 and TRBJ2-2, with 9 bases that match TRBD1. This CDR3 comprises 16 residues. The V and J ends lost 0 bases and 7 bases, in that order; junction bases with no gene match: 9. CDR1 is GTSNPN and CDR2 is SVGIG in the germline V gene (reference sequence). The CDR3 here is CAWSVYGTGYFGELFF. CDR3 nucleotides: TGTGCCTGGAGTGTATATGGGACAGGGTACTTCGGGGAGCTGTTTTTT.

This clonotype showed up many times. CDR3 DNA sequence: TGCAGCTACGAGGGGAGGGGAGCTGAAGCTTTCTTT. Its protein product is CSYEGRGAEAFF. The chain is built from TRBV29-1 and TRBJ1-1, with D perhaps TRBD1 (5 bases). This CDR3 has 12 residues. Germline CDR1 and CDR2: SQVTM and ANQGSEA. Trimming cost V 8 bases and J 6 bases, with 16 bases left between them.

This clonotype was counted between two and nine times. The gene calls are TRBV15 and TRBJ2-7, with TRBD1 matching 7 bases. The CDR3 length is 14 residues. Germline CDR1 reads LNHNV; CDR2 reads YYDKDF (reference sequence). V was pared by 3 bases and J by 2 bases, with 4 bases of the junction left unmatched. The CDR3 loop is CATSRDRRTYEQYF. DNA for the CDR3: TGTGCCACCAGCAGGGACAGGCGAACCTACGAGCAGTACTTC.

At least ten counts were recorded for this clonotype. CDR3 bases: TGTGCCAGCAGTTCGACTAGCGCCAGCACAGATACGCAGTATTTT. Translation gives CASSSTSASTDTQYF. The V call is TRBV6-4, the J call TRBJ2-3; 8 nucleotides align to TRBD2. Trimming cost V 5 bases and J 0 bases; bases outside gene matches: 4. The CDR3 consists of 15 residues. Per germline, CDR1 MRHNA and CDR2 SNTAGT.

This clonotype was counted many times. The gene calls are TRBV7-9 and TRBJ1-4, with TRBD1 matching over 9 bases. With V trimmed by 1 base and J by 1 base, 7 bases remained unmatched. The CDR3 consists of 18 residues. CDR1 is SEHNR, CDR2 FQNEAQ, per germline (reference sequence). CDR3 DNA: TGTGCCAGCAGCTTAGATCCGGGACAGGGAAGAACTAATGAAAAACTGTTTTTT. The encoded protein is CASSLDPGQGRTNEKLFF. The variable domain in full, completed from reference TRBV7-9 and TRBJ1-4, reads DTGVSQNPRHKITKRGQNVTFRCDPISEHNRLYWYRQTLGQGPEFLTYFQNEAQLEKSRLLSDRFSAERPKGSFSTLEIQRTEQGDSAMYLCASSLDPGQGRTNEKLFFGSGTQLSVL.

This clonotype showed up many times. The CDR3 DNA sequence: TGTGCCACGCAGGATGTCGGGGGCCCGGAGGGCTACACCTTC. Encoded protein: CATQDVGGPEGYTF. The J gene is TRBJ1-2, the V gene TRBV24-1, with D tentatively TRBD1 (6 bases). CDR3 length: 14 residues. CDR1 and CDR2 (germline): KGHDR, SFDVKD. The V end lost 10 bases, the J end lost 8 bases, and 22 bases lay between the germline ends.